One sample yielded the 25 T cell receptor beta chains listed below, sequenced in a study of T cells after yellow fever vaccination. TCRdb reprocessed the 5' RACE reads with MiXCR, giving one entry per CDR3 protein. This table holds 450,000 to 600,000 distinct CDR3 sequences, about a sixth found once. Sequenced here: PBMCs, sampled roughly 5 days after the first yellow fever vaccination. Receptors were obtained from a man aged 18 to 30 who received the YFV17D yellow fever vaccine.

This clonotype was seen more than once but under ten times. The chain employs TRBV12-3 or TRBV12-4 and TRBJ2-6; 7 positions agree with TRBD2. V dropped 11 bases and J dropped 0; count of bases not matched to a gene: 4. This CDR3 is 14 amino acids long. CDR3 DNA sequence: TGTGCCGGGGGGGGTAACTCTGGGGCCAACGTCCTGACTTTC. Translation gives CAGGGNSGANVLTF.

The genes are TRBV7-2 and TRBJ2-3, with D unresolved. Trimming pared 1 base from V and 1 base from J, leaving 9 bases between. Germline V lookup: CDR1 SGHTA, CDR2 FQGNSA. There are 15 residues in the CDR3. CDR3 region: CASSLDWQGTDTQYF. The CDR3 DNA reads TGTGCCAGCAGCTTAGACTGGCAGGGCACAGATACGCAGTATTTT.

V is TRBV20-1 and J is TRBJ1-5; D call uncertain. This CDR3 is built from 16 residues. Germline V CDR1 and CDR2: DFQATT, SNEGSKA (reference sequence). V was shortened by 1 base and J by 7 bases, with 20 bases between the two germline ends. The CDR3 bases are TGCAGTGCTAGAGGGGGATTTCTCCCGGTAGAGCAGCCCCAGCATTTT. This sequence encodes CSARGGFLPVEQPQHF.

This clonotype was seen a handful of times. The chain uses TRBV5-1 and TRBJ2-7, with 7 nucleotides matching TRBD1. V lost 0 bases and J lost 5; bases outside the gene matches: 5. CDR3 length equals 14 residues. Germline loops: CDR1 SGHRS, CDR2 YFSETQ. This chain's CDR3 is CASSLVRGLNEQYF. The CDR3 DNA reads TGCGCCAGCAGCTTGGTAAGGGGGCTCAACGAGCAGTACTTC.

The chain is built from TRBV20-1 and TRBJ2-3, with 9 bases fitting TRBD2. J gave up 2 bases and V 3 bases, and 12 bases lay outside the gene matches. Germline V lookup: CDR1 DFQATT, CDR2 SNEGSKA (reference sequence). The CDR3 runs to 17 residues. The CDR3, as DNA: TGCAGTGCTAGGGCCCTAAGAGCGGGGGGAGTCACAGATACGCAGTATTTT. It yields the protein CSARALRAGGVTDTQYF.

The rearrangement joins TRBV6-1 to TRBJ2-2; TRBD1 is a possible D gene (5 bases). Germline loops: CDR1 MNHNS, CDR2 SASEGT. The CDR3 is made up of 16 amino acids. Trimming pared 6 bases from V and 1 base from J, leaving 15 bases between. Written as DNA, the CDR3 is TGTGCCAGCAGACCCGGGCCTACAGGGAACACCGGGGAGCTGTTTTTT. As protein: CASRPGPTGNTGELFF.

This clonotype occurred a few times. The chain uses TRBV12-5 and TRBJ2-1; no firm D call. V was shortened by 0 bases and J by 9 bases, with 3 bases between the two germline ends. Looked up from germline, CDR1 is LGHNT and CDR2 is FRNRAP. This CDR3 is 11 amino acids long. The CDR3: CASGLVGEQFF. In DNA, the CDR3 is TGTGCTAGTGGTTTGGTGGGTGAGCAGTTCTTC.

The table lists this clonotype with many counts. This chain connects TRBV5-5 to TRBJ1-1; D is ambiguous. Germline lookup yields CDR1 SGHKS and CDR2 YYEKEE (reference sequence). V was pared by 1 base and J by 0 bases, with 7 bases between. CDR3 length: 14 amino acids. CDR3 in amino acids: CASSLFGLNTEAFF. CDR3 nucleotides: TGTGCCAGCAGCTTGTTTGGGTTGAACACTGAAGCTTTCTTT. The entire variable domain, with the rest obtained from reference TRBV5-5 and TRBJ1-1, is as follows: DAGVTQSPTHLIKTRGQQVTLRCSPISGHKSVSWYQQVLGQGPQFIFQYYEKEERGRGNFPDRFSARQFPNYSSELNVNALLLGDSALYLCASSLFGLNTEAFFGQGTRLTVV.

The chain joins TRBV10-3 to TRBJ2-5; D unclear. Trimming stripped 3 bases from V and 2 bases from J, with 4 bases between. Germline V gives CDR1 ENHRY, CDR2 SYGVKD. This CDR3 has 12 residues. CDR3 DNA: TGTGCCATCAGTGACCAGCAAGAGACCCAGTACTTC. This translates into CAISDQQETQYF.

This clonotype was observed a handful of times. The J gene is TRBJ2-7, the V gene TRBV24-1, with 7 bases lining up with TRBD1. Germline V gene lookup returns CDR1 KGHDR and CDR2 SFDVKD. The CDR3 totals 17 residues. Trimming removed 0 bases from V and 5 bases from J; junction bases left unmatched: 12. The CDR3 DNA reads TGTGCCACCAGTGATTTGAAGACAGGGATCGCGTTACACGAGCAGTACGTC. Amino acid sequence: CATSDLKTGIALHEQYV.

Only a few counts were recorded for this clonotype. The chain recombines TRBV6-5 with TRBJ1-4, with D maybe TRBD1 (5 bases). The ends were cut back, 0 bases at V and 4 bases at J, with 15 bases in the middle. This CDR3 is built from 17 residues. The germline gives CDR1 MNHEY, CDR2 SVGAGI. The CDR3 bases are TGTGCCAGCAGTTACTCGAACGGGGCGGGCGGTAATGAAAAACTGTTTTTT. Protein: CASSYSNGAGGNEKLFF.

This clonotype was seen a few times. The chain recombines TRBV12-3 or TRBV12-4 with TRBJ1-5, with D hard to call. The V end was cut by 1 base, the J end by 0 bases, with 10 bases between. The CDR3 consists of 16 residues. CDR3 sequence (DNA): TGTGCCAGCAGTTTAGGGACGGTTGATAGCAATCAGCCCCAGCATTTT. It translates to CASSLGTVDSNQPQHF.

The chain is built from TRBV5-4 and TRBJ2-5; D may be TRBD1 (6 bases). CDR1 and CDR2 (germline): SGHNT, YYREEE (reference sequence). The CDR3 runs to 15 residues. V gave up 4 bases and J gave up 1 base, with 14 bases separating them. In DNA, the CDR3 is TGTGCCAGCAGCCCAAACACAGGGTTCCAAGAGACCCAGTACTTC. Its protein product is CASSPNTGFQETQYF.

This chain links TRBV7-2 with TRBJ1-3; 8 bases align to TRBD1. V trimming: 1 base; J trimming: 8 bases; junction bases outside the gene matches: 4. There are 14 residues in the CDR3. Germline CDR1 and CDR2: SGHTA and FQGNSA. The CDR3 DNA follows: TGTGCCAGCAGCTTAGAGACAGGGGTAGACACCATATATTTT. Its translation: CASSLETGVDTIYF.

The V and J genes are TRBV7-8 and TRBJ2-1; 9 positions match TRBD2. The length of the CDR3 is 13 residues. Trimming cost V 11 bases and J 6 bases; bases outside gene matches: 8. Germline assignment: CDR1 SGHVS and CDR2 FQNEAQ. The DNA of the CDR3 is TGTGCCGGGTCATGGGGACTAGCCAATGAGCAGTTCTTC. Its translation: CAGSWGLANEQFF.

V gene TRBV9 combines with J gene TRBJ2-3, with 10 bases lining up with TRBD2. The CDR3 is 16 residues long. With 0 bases clipped from V and 2 bases from J, the junction kept 3 bases outside the gene matches. Germline V gene sequence: CDR1 SGDLS, CDR2 YYNGEE. The chain's CDR3 is CASSVASGGVTDTQYF. The CDR3 coding sequence is TGTGCCAGCAGCGTAGCCAGCGGGGGGGTCACAGATACGCAGTATTTT. Complete variable domain (other parts from reference TRBV9 and TRBJ2-3): DSGVTQTPKHLITATGQRVTLRCSPRSGDLSVYWYQQSLDQGLQFLIQYYNGEERAKGNILERFSAQQFPDLHSELNLSSLELGDSALYFCASSVASGGVTDTQYFGPGTRLTVL.

This clonotype was observed at least ten times. The chain recombines TRBV18 with TRBJ1-5; D call uncertain. CDR3 length: 14 residues. CDR1 is KGHSH and CDR2 is LQKENI in the germline V gene. V lost 4 bases to trimming and J lost 0 bases, with 7 bases between them. The CDR3 region has the DNA TGTGCCAGCTCACAGGAGCATAGCAATCAGCCCCAGCATTTT. The encoded protein is CASSQEHSNQPQHF.

The sample holds many counts of this clonotype. J is TRBJ1-5 and V is TRBV4-1; 8 bases line up with TRBD1. There are 14 residues in the CDR3. Per the germline V gene, CDR1 is MGHRA and CDR2 is YSYEKL. V was clipped by 1 base and J by 6 bases; unmatched bases: 2. The chain's CDR3 is CASSQARGLQPQHF. CDR3 in DNA: TGCGCCAGCAGCCAAGCCAGGGGGCTTCAGCCCCAGCATTTT.

This chain connects TRBV2 to TRBJ2-2, with 8 bases lining up with TRBD1. The CDR3 spans 15 residues. CDR1 and CDR2 (germline): SNHLY, FYNNEI. V was clipped by 8 bases and J by 4 bases; unmatched bases: 9. CDR3 protein: CASSGQGAPTGELFF. The CDR3 DNA sequence: TGTGCCAGCTCTGGGCAGGGGGCACCCACCGGGGAGCTGTTTTTT.

The chain is built from TRBV3-1 and TRBJ1-6; D uncertain. Per germline, CDR1 LGHDT and CDR2 YNNKEL (reference sequence). Trimming cost V 0 bases and J 10 bases, with 22 bases left between them. The CDR3 is made up of 18 amino acids. Here the CDR3 DNA reads TGTGCCAGCAGCCAAGATCACGGCATGGGAAGGGTCTCCTCACCCCTCCACTTT. This encodes CASSQDHGMGRVSSPLHF.

In this sample, this clonotype turned up a few times. The chain couples TRBV12-3 or TRBV12-4 to TRBJ2-7, with 11 bases that match TRBD2. CDR3 length: 15 amino acids. V trimming: 6 bases; J trimming: 4 bases; junction bases outside the gene matches: 8. The CDR3 here is CASRTHSGGAYEQYF. The CDR3 DNA reads TGTGCCAGCAGGACCCATAGCGGGGGGGCTTACGAGCAGTACTTC.

The genes are TRBV3-1 and TRBJ2-5; 12 bases are shared with TRBD2. Germline V CDR1 and CDR2: LGHDT, YNNKEL (reference sequence). The CDR3 is 14 residues long. With V trimmed by 6 bases and J by 13 bases, 12 bases remained unmatched. Here the CDR3 reads CASSLGTSGRPRYF. The CDR3 nucleotides are TGTGCCAGCAGTCTTGGGACTAGCGGGCGGCCTCGGTACTTC.

V is TRBV9 and J is TRBJ2-3, with TRBD2 matching 13 bases. The CDR3 consists of 15 residues. Germline CDR1 reads SGDLS; CDR2 reads YYNGEE. J was trimmed by 5 bases and V by 3 bases; bases with no gene match: 3. The CDR3 loop is CASSAGLAGLDTQYF. CDR3 nucleotides: TGTGCCAGCAGCGCGGGACTAGCGGGGCTAGATACGCAGTATTTT. Filled out from reference TRBV9 and TRBJ2-3, the complete variable domain reads DSGVTQTPKHLITATGQRVTLRCSPRSGDLSVYWYQQSLDQGLQFLIQYYNGEERAKGNILERFSAQQFPDLHSELNLSSLELGDSALYFCASSAGLAGLDTQYFGPGTRLTVL.

V usage is TRBV25-1 and J usage is TRBJ2-7, with D possibly being TRBD1 or TRBD2 (5 bases each). Trimming left V 3 bases short and J 0 bases short, with 9 bases between. Germline V lookup: CDR1 MGHDK, CDR2 SYGVNS. There are 14 residues in the CDR3. CDR3 protein: CASSDLGVSYEQYF. CDR3 sequence (DNA): TGTGCCAGCAGTGACTTGGGGGTCTCCTACGAGCAGTACTTC.

The chain links TRBV3-1 to TRBJ1-2, with no clear D. Germline V lookup: CDR1 LGHDT, CDR2 YNNKEL (reference sequence). Trimming shortened V by 4 bases and J by 4 bases, and 10 bases separated the two germline ends. CDR3 length: 13 residues. CDR3 coding DNA: TGTGCCAGCAGCCTTGGACGGATCTATGGCTACACCTTC. Encoded protein: CASSLGRIYGYTF.